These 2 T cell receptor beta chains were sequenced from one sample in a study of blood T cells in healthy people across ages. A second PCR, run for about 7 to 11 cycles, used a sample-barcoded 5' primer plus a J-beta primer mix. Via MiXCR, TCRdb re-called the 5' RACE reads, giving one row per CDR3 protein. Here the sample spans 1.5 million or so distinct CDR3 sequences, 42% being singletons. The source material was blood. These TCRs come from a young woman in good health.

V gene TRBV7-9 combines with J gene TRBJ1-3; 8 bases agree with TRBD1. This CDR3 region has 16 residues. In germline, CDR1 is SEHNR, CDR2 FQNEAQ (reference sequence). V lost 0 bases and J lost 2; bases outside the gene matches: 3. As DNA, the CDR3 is TGTGCCAGCAGCTTAGCGCGACAGGGGACTGGAAACACCATATATTTT. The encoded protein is CASSLARQGTGNTIYF.

This CDR3 reads CASSFLGVGNSPLHF. The CDR3 DNA reads TGTGCCAGCAGCTTCCTAGGAGTGGGGAATTCACCCCTCCACTTT. V is TRBV7-2 and J is TRBJ1-6; no firm D call. Germline assignment: CDR1 SGHTA and CDR2 FQGNSA. V was trimmed by 3 bases and J by 7 bases, leaving 13 bases between them. The CDR3 runs to 15 residues.